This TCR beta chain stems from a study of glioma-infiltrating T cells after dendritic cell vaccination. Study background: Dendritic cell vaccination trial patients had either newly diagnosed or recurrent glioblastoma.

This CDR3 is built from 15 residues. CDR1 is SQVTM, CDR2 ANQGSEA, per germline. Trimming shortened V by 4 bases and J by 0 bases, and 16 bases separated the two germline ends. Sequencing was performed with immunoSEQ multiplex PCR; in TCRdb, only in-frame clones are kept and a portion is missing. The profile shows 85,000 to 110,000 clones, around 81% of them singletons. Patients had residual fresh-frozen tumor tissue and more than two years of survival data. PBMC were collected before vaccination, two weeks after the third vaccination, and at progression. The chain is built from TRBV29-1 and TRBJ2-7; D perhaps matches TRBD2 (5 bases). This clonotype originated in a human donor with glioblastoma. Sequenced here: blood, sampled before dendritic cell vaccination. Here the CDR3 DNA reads TGCAGCGTTGCTCGCAACGGGGTCTCCTCCTACGAGCAGTACTTC. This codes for CSVARNGVSSYEQYF.